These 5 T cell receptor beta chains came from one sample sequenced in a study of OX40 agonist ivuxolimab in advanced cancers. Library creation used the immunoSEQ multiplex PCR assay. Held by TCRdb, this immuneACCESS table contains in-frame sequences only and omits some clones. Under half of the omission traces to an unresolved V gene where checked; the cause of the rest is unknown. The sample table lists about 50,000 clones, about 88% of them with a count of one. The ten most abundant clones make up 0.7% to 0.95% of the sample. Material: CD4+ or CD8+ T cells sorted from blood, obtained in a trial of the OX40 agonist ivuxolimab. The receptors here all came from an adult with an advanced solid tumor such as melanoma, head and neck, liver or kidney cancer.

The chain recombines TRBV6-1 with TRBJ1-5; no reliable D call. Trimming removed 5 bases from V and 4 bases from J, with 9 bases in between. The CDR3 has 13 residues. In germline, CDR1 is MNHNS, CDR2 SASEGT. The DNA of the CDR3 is TGTGCCAGCAGTCCACGTGGAAATCAGCCCCAGCATTTT. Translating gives CASSPRGNQPQHF.

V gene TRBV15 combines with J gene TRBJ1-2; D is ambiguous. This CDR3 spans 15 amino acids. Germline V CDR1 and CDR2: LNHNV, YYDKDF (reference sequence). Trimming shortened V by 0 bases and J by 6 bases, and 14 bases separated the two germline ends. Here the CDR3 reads CATSRDREAAHGYTF. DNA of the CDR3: TGTGCCACCAGCAGAGATCGCGAGGCAGCCCATGGCTACACCTTC.

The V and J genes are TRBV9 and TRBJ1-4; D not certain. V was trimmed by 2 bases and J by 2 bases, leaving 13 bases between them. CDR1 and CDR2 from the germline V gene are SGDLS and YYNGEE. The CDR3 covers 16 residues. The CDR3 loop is CASSVTSGNTNEKLFF. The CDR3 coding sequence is TGTGCCAGCAGCGTCACGTCAGGCAACACTAATGAAAAACTGTTTTTT.

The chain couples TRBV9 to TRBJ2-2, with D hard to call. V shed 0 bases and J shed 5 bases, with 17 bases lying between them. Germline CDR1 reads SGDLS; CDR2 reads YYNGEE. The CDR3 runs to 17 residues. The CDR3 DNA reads TGTGCCAGCAGCGTAGTTGGTAGCTTCTATGGGACCGGGGAGCTGTTTTTT. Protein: CASSVVGSFYGTGELFF.

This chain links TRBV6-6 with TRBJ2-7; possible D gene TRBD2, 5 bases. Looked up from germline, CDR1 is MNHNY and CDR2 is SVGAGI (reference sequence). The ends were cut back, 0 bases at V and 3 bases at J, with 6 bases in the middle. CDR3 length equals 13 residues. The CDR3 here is CASSYSRDYEQYF. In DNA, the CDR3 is TGTGCCAGCAGTTACTCCCGGGACTACGAGCAGTACTTC.